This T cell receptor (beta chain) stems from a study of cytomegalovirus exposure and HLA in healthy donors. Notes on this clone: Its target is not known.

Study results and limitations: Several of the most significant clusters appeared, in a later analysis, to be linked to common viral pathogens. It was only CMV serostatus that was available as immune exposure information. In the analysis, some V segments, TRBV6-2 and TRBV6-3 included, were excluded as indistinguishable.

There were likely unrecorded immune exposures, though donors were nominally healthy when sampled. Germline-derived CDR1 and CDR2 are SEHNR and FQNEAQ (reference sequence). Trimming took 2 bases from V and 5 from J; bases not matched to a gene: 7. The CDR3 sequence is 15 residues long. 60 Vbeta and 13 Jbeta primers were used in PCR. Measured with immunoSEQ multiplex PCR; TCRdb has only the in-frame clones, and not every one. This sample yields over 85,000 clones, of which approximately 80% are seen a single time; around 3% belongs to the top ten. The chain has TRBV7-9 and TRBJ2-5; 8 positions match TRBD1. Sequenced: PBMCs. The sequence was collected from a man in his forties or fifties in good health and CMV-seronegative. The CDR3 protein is CASSLYLTGVETQYF. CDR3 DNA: TGTGCCAGCAGCTTATACCTGACAGGGGTGGAGACCCAGTACTTC.